Included here is one TCR beta chain sequence, with context. Its antigen is still unknown. No quality values exist for individual bases; no much larger clone is one base distant. The entire isolated RNA was reverse transcribed using the High Capacity cDNA Reverse Transcription Kit, and thus expressed TCRB transcripts were sequenced. Deep immunoSEQ sequencing was applied to naive, central memory and regulatory T cell samples, giving an average of roughly 3.5 million total reads per sample. After sorted cells were lysed in RLT buffer, RNA was extracted with DNase-treated RNeasy Micro or Mini kits, with the choice depending on cell number. Each cell subset was processed separately to prevent cross-contamination, with patient and healthy donor samples processed together. Using the immunoSEQ multiplex PCR, TCRB sequences were amplified from cDNA into 87-bp fragments spanning the CDR3 region. The amplicons were sequenced using the Illumina HiSeq platform. The authors' analysis ran thus. Synthetic template baselines were used to correct PCR bias computationally, reads within Hamming distance 2 were collapsed, and singletons that could not be merged were discarded. Reads were aligned to IMGT to assign V, D and J genes, CDR3 length, and insertions or deletions at six rearrangement sites. Within each subset, clonotype counts were normalized to sorted cell number, after which true diversity and Gini coefficients were computed with the tcR R package. The overlap coefficient, calculated on TCRB nucleotide sequences, was used to quantify repertoire sharing. Out-of-frame TCRB sequences from naive cells were analyzed to stand in for the pre-selection repertoire. Entries here come from immuneACCESS through TCRdb and include only in-frame sequences with V and J called. Some clones fail to appear in such tables; in the studies checked, an unresolved V gene covers under half of the shortfall, and the cause of the remainder is unknown. The DNA gave D and trimming, while V, J and clone size come from that table. For this sample there are nearly 700,000 clones; 10% to 15% appear just once. About 0.02% of the sample is in the top ten clones.

CDR1 and CDR2, per the germline V gene, are ENHRY and SYGVKD. Trimming leaves V shorter by 2 bases and J shorter by 10 bases, with the junction holding 2 bases beyond the gene matches. The CDR3 starts with the cysteine, ends with the phenylalanine, and has 12 residues. The DNA shown is the 36-base CDR3, in frame from base 1. The data originate from a study of beta chain features in type 1 diabetes (dated by TCRdb to 2017 to 2018). Some background on the complete study: Patients and healthy donors did not differ in mean age, gender distribution, total cell number or subset yield. In the study, recently diagnosed type 1 diabetes patients and matched healthy donors were compared on the TCRB repertoires of their sorted circulating CD4+ T cell subsets. Regulatory and stem cell-like memory subsets were isolated from only 8 patients and about 8 healthy donors, whereas naive and central memory subsets came from all 30 or so donors. A total of 100 million to 140 million sorted cells were examined across all samples, and the number of cells per subset was strongly correlated with RNA yield.

From each donor, a single peripheral blood sample of about 100 mL on average was drawn into heparinised tubes. A BD FACSAria II was used to sort naive, central memory, regulatory and stem cell-like memory CD4+ T cells with a panel that included CD45RO, CCR7, CD25, CD127, CD95 and CD27. A purity above 98% was achieved for all sorted populations. PBMCs were isolated immediately by Lymphoprep density gradient centrifugation and stained directly without culture. To minimize batch effects, samples were stained and sorted in pairs, one healthy donor with one patient per experiment. Results and caveats for the whole study, not just this receptor: Because small numbers of individuals were included in the HLA sub-analyses, any influence of HLA type on TCRB rearrangement was left unresolved. Because cDNA was sequenced instead of genomic DNA, highly expressing activated cells could be over-represented, though the groups showed no difference in activation or CD3 levels. Shorter templates might be favored by PCR, yet because patient and control samples were amplified and corrected together, any such skew would affect both groups equally. Fewer insertions and more nucleotide deletions at VDJ recombination sites were observed in patients with type 1 diabetes, implying thymic rearrangement abnormalities. Type 1 diabetes patients showed a moderate but significant shortening of TCRB CDR3 length in all four CD4+ subsets. Naive, central memory and regulatory TCRB repertoires appeared to be more alike among patients than among healthy donors.

The sequence was collected from a man aged 18 to 30 with type 1 diabetes. Sequenced input: naive CD4+ T cells from blood. Explained via the paper, the cell subset or site label denotes: true naive CD4+ T cells. The chain was built from TRBV10-3 and TRBJ2-1, and 7 junctional nucleotides match TRBD1. The DNA sequence is as follows: TGTGCCATCAGTGAGCCGGACAGGGAGCAGTTCTTC. It is translated as CAISEPDREQFF.